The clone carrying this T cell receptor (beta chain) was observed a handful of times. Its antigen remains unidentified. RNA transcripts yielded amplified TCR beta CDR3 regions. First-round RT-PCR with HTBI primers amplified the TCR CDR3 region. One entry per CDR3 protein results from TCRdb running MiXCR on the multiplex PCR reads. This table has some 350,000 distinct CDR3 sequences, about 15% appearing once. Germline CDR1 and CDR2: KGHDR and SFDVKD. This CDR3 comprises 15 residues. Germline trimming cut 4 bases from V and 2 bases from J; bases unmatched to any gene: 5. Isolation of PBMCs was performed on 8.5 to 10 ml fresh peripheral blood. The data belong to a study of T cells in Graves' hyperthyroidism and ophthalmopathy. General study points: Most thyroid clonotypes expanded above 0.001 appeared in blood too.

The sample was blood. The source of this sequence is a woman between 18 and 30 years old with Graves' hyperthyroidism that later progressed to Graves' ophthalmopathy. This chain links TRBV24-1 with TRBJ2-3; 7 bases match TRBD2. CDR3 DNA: TGTGCCACCAGTGAATTAGCGGGCCACACAGATACGCAGTATTTT. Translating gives CATSELAGHTDTQYF.